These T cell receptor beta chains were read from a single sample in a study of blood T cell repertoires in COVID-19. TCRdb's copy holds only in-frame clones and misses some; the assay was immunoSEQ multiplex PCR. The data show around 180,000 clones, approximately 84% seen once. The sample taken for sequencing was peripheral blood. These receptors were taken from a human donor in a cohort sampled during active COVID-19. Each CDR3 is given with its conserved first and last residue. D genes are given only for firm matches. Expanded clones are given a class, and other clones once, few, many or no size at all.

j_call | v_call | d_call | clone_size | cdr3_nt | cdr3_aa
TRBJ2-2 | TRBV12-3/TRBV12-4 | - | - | TGTGCCAGCAGTCTTAACACCGGGGAGCTGTTTTTT | CASSLNTGELFF
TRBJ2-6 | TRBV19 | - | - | TGTGCCAGTAGTATGAGGGACGGGAGCTCTGGGGCCAACGTCCTGACTTTC | CASSMRDGSSGANVLTF
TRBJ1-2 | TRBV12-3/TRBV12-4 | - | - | TGTGCCAGCAGTTTCGGAGGGTACGGCTACACCTTC | CASSFGGYGYTF
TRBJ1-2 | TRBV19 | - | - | TGTGCCAGTAGTATCGCCAGGGCCCCTAACTATGGCTACACCTTC | CASSIARAPNYGYTF
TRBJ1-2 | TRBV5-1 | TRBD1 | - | TGCGCCAGCAGCTTGGCCGGGGGACAGGGAAAAGGCTACACCTTC | CASSLAGGQGKGYTF
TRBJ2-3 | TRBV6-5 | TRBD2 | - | TGTGCCAGCAGTTACCGCGGGGGGCGTACAGATACGCAGTATTTT | CASSYRGGRTDTQYF
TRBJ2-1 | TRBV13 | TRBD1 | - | TGTGCCAGCAGCCCCCGACAGGGAAGGGCCAATGAGCAGTTCTTC | CASSPRQGRANEQFF
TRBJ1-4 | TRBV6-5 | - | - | TGTGCCAGCAGTACAGCCTTAACTAATGAAAAACTGTTTTTT | CASSTALTNEKLFF
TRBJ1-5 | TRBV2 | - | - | TGTGCCAGCAGTGAAGCGCTTCTAACGCCCCAGCATTTT | CASSEALLTPQHF
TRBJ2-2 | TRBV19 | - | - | TGTGCCAGTAGTGAGACAGGGAACACCGGGGAGCTGTTTTTT | CASSETGNTGELFF
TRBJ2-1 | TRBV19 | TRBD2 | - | TGTGCCAGTCGCCCCGCCCGGGGGGGGGTCTCCTACAATGAGCAGTTCTTC | CASRPARGGVSYNEQFF
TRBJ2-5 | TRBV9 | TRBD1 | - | TGTGCCAGCAGCGTAAGCGACAGGGTTGGTGAGACCCAGTACTTC | CASSVSDRVGETQYF
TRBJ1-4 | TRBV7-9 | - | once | TGTGCCAGCAGCCCTCGGGACACCCCAACTAATGAAAAACTGTTTTTT | CASSPRDTPTNEKLFF
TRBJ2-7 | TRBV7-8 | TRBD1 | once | TGTGCCAGCAGCCCGCAACGAGTCGACAGGGTAGGAGAGCAGTACTTC | CASSPQRVDRVGEQYF
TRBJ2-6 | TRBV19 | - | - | TGTGCCAGTACCCCCCGAGGGGGGGATGGGGCCAACGTCCTGACTTTC | CASTPRGGDGANVLTF
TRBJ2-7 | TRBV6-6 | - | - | TGTGCCAGCAGACAGGGAACTACCTACGAGCAGTACTTC | CASRQGTTYEQYF
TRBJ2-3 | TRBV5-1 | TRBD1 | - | TGCGCCAGCAGCGAATACAGGGGCCTGAGCACAGATACGCAGTATTTT | CASSEYRGLSTDTQYF
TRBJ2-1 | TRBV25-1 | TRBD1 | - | TGTGCCAGCAGTCTACCGGGACAGGAGTACAATGAGCAGTTCTTC | CASSLPGQEYNEQFF
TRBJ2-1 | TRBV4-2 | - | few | TGTGCCAGCAGCCATACTCCGGGACTCAGCAATGAGCAGTTCTTC | CASSHTPGLSNEQFF
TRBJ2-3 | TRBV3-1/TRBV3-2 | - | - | TGTGCCAGCAGCCAAGATCGGAGGGATACGCAGTATTTT | CASSQDRRDTQYF
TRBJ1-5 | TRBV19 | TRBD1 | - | TGTGCCAGTAGTAAGCGACAGGGAAGTCAGCCCCAGCATTTT | CASSKRQGSQPQHF
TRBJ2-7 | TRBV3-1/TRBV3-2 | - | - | TGTGCCAGCAGCCCCAGCCCAGGTAACGAGCAGTACTTC | CASSPSPGNEQYF
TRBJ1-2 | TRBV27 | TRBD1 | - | TGTGCCAGCAGTTTATTTGGGACAGGGTCAGGCTACACCTTC | CASSLFGTGSGYTF
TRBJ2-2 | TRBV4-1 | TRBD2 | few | TGCGCCAGCAGAAGCGGACTAGCGGCGAACACCGGGGAGCTGTTTTTT | CASRSGLAANTGELFF
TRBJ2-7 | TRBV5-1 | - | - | TGCGCCAGCAGCTTGGCCGACAGAATATACTTTAACTCCTACGAGCAGTACTTC | CASSLADRIYFNSYEQYF
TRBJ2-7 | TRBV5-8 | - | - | TGTGCCAGCATCCTGCGGGGCAATAGGTACGAGCAGTACTTC | CASILRGNRYEQYF
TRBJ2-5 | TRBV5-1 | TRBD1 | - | TGCGCCAGCAGCTTGGACGGACAGGGGGAGACCCAGTACTTC | CASSLDGQGETQYF
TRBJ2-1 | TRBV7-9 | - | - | TGTGCCAGCAGCTTAGCCGGGAGTTCCTTCAATGAGCAGTTCTTC | CASSLAGSSFNEQFF
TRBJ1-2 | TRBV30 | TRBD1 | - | TGTGCCTGGAGTGGGGGACAGGGCTTCGGCTACACCTTC | CAWSGGQGFGYTF
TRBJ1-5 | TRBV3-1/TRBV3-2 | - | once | TGTGCCAGCAGCCTTGGACAAGCAAGCAATCAGCCCCAGCATTTT | CASSLGQASNQPQHF
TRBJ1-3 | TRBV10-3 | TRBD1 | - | TGTGCCATCAGTGAGTCTCGGGACAGGGGAAACACCATATATTTT | CAISESRDRGNTIYF
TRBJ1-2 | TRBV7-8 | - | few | TGTGCCAGCAGCTTAGTGGGCAGAAACTATGGCTACACCTTC | CASSLVGRNYGYTF
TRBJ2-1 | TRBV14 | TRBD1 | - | TGTGCCAGCAGCCTGGGACAGAACTACAATGAGCAGTTCTTC | CASSLGQNYNEQFF
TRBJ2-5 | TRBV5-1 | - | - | TGCGCCAGCAGCTTGGCAGATGAAGAGACCCAGTACTTC | CASSLADEETQYF
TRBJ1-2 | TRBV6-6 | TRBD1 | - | TGTGCCAGCAGTTACTCGAGACAGGGGACCTATGGCTACACCTTC | CASSYSRQGTYGYTF
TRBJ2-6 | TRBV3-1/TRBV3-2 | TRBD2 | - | TGTGCCAGCAGCCAAGTTAGCGGGGTAGGTGGGGCCAACGTCCTGACTTTC | CASSQVSGVGGANVLTF
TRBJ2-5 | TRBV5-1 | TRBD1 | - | TGCGCCAGCAGCAAGACAGGGACGGTTTTGGCGGAAGAGACCCAGTACTTC | CASSKTGTVLAEETQYF
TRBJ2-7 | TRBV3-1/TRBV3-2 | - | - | TGTGCCAGCAGCCTAGGACTTACCTACGAGCAGTACTTC | CASSLGLTYEQYF
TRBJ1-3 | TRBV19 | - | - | TGTGCCAGTAGTATCCAGCACTTCCTTAATCGAGGAGAAGAAAACACCATATATTTT | CASSIQHFLNRGEENTIYF
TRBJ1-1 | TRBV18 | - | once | TGTGCCAGCTCACTGCCTAGCGGAGAGGGCACTGAAGCTTTCTTT | CASSLPSGEGTEAFF
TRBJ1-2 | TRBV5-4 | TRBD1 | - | TGTGCCAGCAGCGCAGGACAGGGGGTGGAATATGGCTACACCTTC | CASSAGQGVEYGYTF
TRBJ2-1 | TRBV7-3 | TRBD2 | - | TGTGCCAGCAGCTTAACGGGCGGGGGGGCCGCCAATGAGCAGTTCTTC | CASSLTGGGAANEQFF
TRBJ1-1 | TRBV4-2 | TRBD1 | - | TGTGCCAGCAGCCTCCGGAAGCCTAACAGGGGAAGGAACACTGAAGCTTTCTTT | CASSLRKPNRGRNTEAFF
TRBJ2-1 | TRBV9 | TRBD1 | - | TGTGCCAGCAGCGTAGAGAACAGGGGATTCCCAAGCTCCTACAATGAGCAGTTCTTC | CASSVENRGFPSSYNEQFF
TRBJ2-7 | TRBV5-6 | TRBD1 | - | TGTGCCAGCAGCTTGGACAGGGGAGCCTACGAGCAGTACTTC | CASSLDRGAYEQYF
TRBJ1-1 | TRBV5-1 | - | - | TGCGCCAGCAGCTTCGGGGGAGGTACTGAAGCTTTCTTT | CASSFGGGTEAFF
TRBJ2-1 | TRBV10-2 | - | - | TGCGCCAGCAGTGAGGGGGGCGAGCAGTTCTTC | CASSEGGEQFF
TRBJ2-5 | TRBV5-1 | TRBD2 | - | TGCGCCAGCAGCTTTTCCCCCACAACCGATCCTCAAACGGGGGGGCCGCTGGAGACCCAGTACTTC | CASSFSPTTDPQTGGPLETQYF